This T cell receptor beta chain was obtained from a study of cytomegalovirus exposure and HLA in healthy donors. Study-wide findings and caveats: The study found most TCR sequences rare, yet found some public TCRs in many donors. Later, an analysis found that TCR clusters from the first cohort tended to co-occur in the roughly 110 validation repertoires. It was about 150 TCR beta chains that were listed as cytomegalovirus-associated. A few of the chains that were CMV-associated were confirmed in vitro to be specific for CMV antigens.

The method was immunoSEQ multiplex PCR; TCRdb's version includes in-frame clones alone and lacks a portion of them. The data contain tens of thousands of clones, approximately 88% of them singletons. In this sample, this clone turned up a few times. Its cognate antigen is unknown. The germline V and J ends were trimmed by 2 bases and 4 bases, with 10 bases remaining between them. Germline V gives CDR1 SGHDT, CDR2 YYEEEE. The CDR3 has 13 residues. The rearrangement uses TRBV5-6 and TRBJ2-7, with no clear D. The receptor was derived from a woman under 30 in good health and CMV-seronegative. Sequencing was done on a sample of PBMCs. DNA of the CDR3: TGTGCCAGCAGCTTATCCGTTACTTACGAGCAGTACTTC. Its protein is CASSLSVTYEQYF.